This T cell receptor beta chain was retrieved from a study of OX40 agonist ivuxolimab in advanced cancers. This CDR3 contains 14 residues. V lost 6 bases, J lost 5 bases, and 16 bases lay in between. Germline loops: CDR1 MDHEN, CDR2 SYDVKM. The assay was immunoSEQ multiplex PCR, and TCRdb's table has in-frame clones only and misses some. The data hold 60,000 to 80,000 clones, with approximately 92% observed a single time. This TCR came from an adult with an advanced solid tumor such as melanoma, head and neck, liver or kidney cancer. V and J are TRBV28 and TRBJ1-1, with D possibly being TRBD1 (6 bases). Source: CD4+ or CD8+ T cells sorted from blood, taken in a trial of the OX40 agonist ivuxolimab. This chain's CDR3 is CASRPGGAGTEAFF. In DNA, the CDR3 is TGTGCCAGCAGACCCGGGGGGGCGGGGACTGAAGCTTTCTTT.